This paragraph reports one T cell receptor (beta chain). The data were obtained in a study of CD8 T cells in Susac syndrome. Reverse transcription of 0.5 to 1 ug RNA was performed with random hexamers. TCRdb analysed the immunoSEQ multiplex PCR reads with MiXCR anew, one entry per CDR3 protein. Of 120,000 or so distinct CDR3 sequences listed, roughly 93% are singletons. The CDR3 runs to 13 residues. Looked up from germline, CDR1 is DFQATT and CDR2 is SNEGSKA (reference sequence). V was pared by 6 bases and J by 4 bases, with 15 bases between. Relapsing-remitting disease, either stable or active, was present in the treatment-naive patients who were the multiple sclerosis controls.

This TCR was sampled from a human donor with multiple sclerosis. The chain employs TRBV20-1 and TRBJ2-5; D is unresolved. Source material: CD4+ T cells from PBMCs. The DNA for the CDR3 is TGCAGTGCGTATGGCCCCGACGGAGAGACCCAGTACTTC. Amino acids: CSAYGPDGETQYF.